This T cell receptor beta chain appears in the sequencing data of a study of cytomegalovirus exposure and HLA in healthy donors listed by TCRdb under 2017. Regarding the complete study: An earlier analysis of about 530 of the donors reported over 250 Gb of sequence data and 100 million to 120 million unique TCR beta sequences obtained from 150 million to 200 million T cells. Roughly 300 gigabases of sequencing data and around 88 million unique TCR sequences made up an early release that covered over 550 HLA-typed donors. Among the approximately 420 genotyped donors, approximately 81% belonged to the genetic ancestry cluster associated with self-reported Caucasian donors. The study aimed to test whether signatures of past pathogen exposure could be identified by cataloging public T cell receptors. Using immunosequencing, the study profiled T cell repertoires from 640 or so subjects and related those repertoires to cytomegalovirus serostatus. Along with the approximately 650-subject first cohort, a separate validation cohort of over a hundred different subjects was used. To predict cytomegalovirus infection status, the study combined high-throughput TCR immunosequencing, statistical association of individual TCRs with disease status, and machine learning. In a later analysis, previously published TCR beta repertoires from several hundred donors were re-analyzed and high-resolution HLA genotyping was added so that TCR occurrence patterns could be studied. Rather than using new phenotypic data, the later analysis identified candidate immune exposures from TCR beta sequences and from how often those sequences occurred across donors. An earlier analysis of about 600 of the donors used high-throughput TCR beta sequencing to judge whether each TCR beta V gene segment behaved as functional or pseudogenic. Donor age, sex, ethnicity and CMV serostatus were collected together with the repertoire data. Genome-wide SNP genotypes for about 65% of the roughly 670 donors were used in a later genetic analysis, which treated that subset as a discovery cohort. All discovery cohort repertoires had been generated on a single sequencing platform. HLA typing included class I and class II loci at four-digit resolution. The number of donors typed differed by locus, with roughly 620-640 for A, B, C, DRB1 and DQB1, around 500 for DQA1, 600 to 610 for DPA1, and under 490 for DPB1. A few DR-DQ haplotypes were handled as single units for association and clustering because linkage in the cohort was strong. On average, 235,054 unique TCR beta nucleotide sequences were sequenced per donor among a few hundred genotyped donors of the cohort, with roughly 18% of those sequences being non-productive. Study-wide conclusions, independent of this receptor: Because HLA typing was missing for some donors at each locus, association tests included only the typed subset. Most CMV-associated TCR beta chains appeared to be HLA-restricted in a later analysis, and the HLA associations seemed to be driven largely by CMV exposure. Correlated functional status among segregating V segments might reflect linkage disequilibrium, but an unknown experimental factor could not be ruled out. In an earlier analysis of fewer than 750 of the donors, most TCR beta V segments were observed in productive rearrangements about 87% or about 30% of the time, broadly matching IMGT annotations. According to a later genetic analysis, donors in an Asian-associated ancestry cluster had fewer N-insertions in productive TCRs than the approximately 670-donor mean. In vitro tests confirmed that three of the cytomegalovirus-associated TCR beta chains recognize cytomegalovirus antigens. In a later analysis, 16,951 TCR beta sequences were associated with specific HLA alleles at a false discovery rate of 0.05. In a later analysis, several top co-occurrence clusters were reported to appear linked to parvovirus B19, influenza, CMV and Epstein-Barr virus. A later genetic analysis associated a missense DCLRE1C variant with V-gene and J-gene trimming of TCR beta chains, and an independent cohort replicated the association. A later analysis found that HLA-associated TCR beta chains were more clonally expanded and had lower generation probabilities than equally common non-associated chains. The presence/absence analyses assumed that sequencing depth was roughly uniform across donors, and that assumption may not be true. The 87-base-pair reads could not distinguish some IMGT-functional V segments, including TRBV6-2 and TRBV6-3, so those segments were excluded. In both the original and validation cohorts, the classifier was reported to diagnose cytomegalovirus status with high specificity and sensitivity. The earlier analysis of about 600 of the donors excluded some 15 rarely observed V segments, including chromosome 9 orphons, because counts were too low. Strong co-occurrence of HLA alleles, especially DR and DQ, made assigning TCR associations to individual alleles difficult. In this cohort, only TCR beta chains were sequenced, and detectable features were limited by the absence of alpha or paired-chain data. Most TCR sequences were observed very rarely across donors, whereas some public TCRs were present in many individuals. The only immune exposure information available for the cohort was CMV serostatus. A further reported finding was that TCR beta sequences accurately predicted the HLA-A and HLA-B alleles for most subjects in the first cohort. According to a later analysis, TCR association rates differed among HLA loci, with DRB1 alleles showing the most associated TCRs and HLA-C alleles showing the fewest. A cluster of highly shared sequence variants was judged likely to be a technical artifact of the sequencing pipeline. The study listed 164 TCR beta chains as associated with cytomegalovirus. It was suggested by the authors that the approach could potentially be generalized to other disease states and immunological phenotypes.

The germline V gene gives CDR1 as SGHVS and CDR2 as FQNEAQ. The CDR3 runs 15 amino acids, cysteine and phenylalanine included. CDR3 DNA is the only sequence kept; it has 45 bases, read in frame from the first base. This clone turned up a few times. Its antigen target is currently unknown. Per-base quality was not reported, and no clone a single base away is much larger than it. Library method: the immunoSEQ multiplex PCR assay. The multiplex PCR relied on a mix of 60 forward primers for TCR Vbeta segments and 13 reverse primers for TCR Jbeta segments. The CDR3 region of rearranged TCR beta genes was amplified from genomic DNA by a multiplex PCR assay. Amplified TCR beta libraries were sequenced as 87-base-pair reads on the Illumina HiSeq System. The paper's processing steps were these. A later analysis tallied 80 million to 95 million unique TCR beta chains across the 666 repertoires, and approximately 11 million of those chains were shared by two or more donors. To remove PCR and sequencing errors, raw reads were error-corrected and collapsed into unique sequences using a nearest-neighbor algorithm that merged closely related sequences. CDR3 sequences were aligned to IMGT reference sequences to assign V, D and J gene segments. For a sequence to be retained, a match of at least six nucleotides to both a V gene segment and a J gene segment was required. Rearrangements were classified as productive when the CDR3 lacked stop codons and remained in frame with V and J, and all other rearrangements were classified as non-productive. CDR3 was defined according to IMGT convention as the region running from the second conserved V-encoded cysteine to the conserved J-encoded phenylalanine. The earlier analysis of more than 450 of the donors excluded sequences that lacked an unambiguous match to a single V gene segment. In an earlier analysis of a few hundred of the donors, V segments were called functional above 56.7% productive rearrangements and were called segregating when the between-donor standard deviation exceeded 5%. A statistical classification framework was built to diagnose cytomegalovirus status from the catalog of TCR beta chain sequences. V and J gene assignment, in a later analysis, came from comparing TCR nucleotide sequences with IMGT/GENE-DB human TR gene sequences. Using the TCRdist pipeline, a later analysis assigned CDR3 sequences along with most-parsimonious VDJ recombination scenarios. In a later analysis, every TCR beta chain was defined by the combination of its CDR3 amino acid sequence and its V-gene family, and reads without a unique V-gene family were dropped. To address suspected cross-contamination and a sequencing artifact, a later analysis removed around 590 highly shared, low-generation-probability nucleotide sequences. In a later analysis, a clonal expansion index was calculated for each public chain from normalized within-repertoire ranks of inferred template counts. Generation probabilities in a later analysis came from a VDJ recombination model fitted to out-of-frame rearrangements, and those results were checked against IGoR. In a later analysis, TCR-TCR, TCR-HLA and TCR-CMV co-occurrence was scored with hypergeometric tests, and a repertoire-size bias correction was applied to TCR pairs. A later analysis estimated false discovery rates by permuting HLA or CMV assignments 20 times. In a later analysis, co-occurring TCRs were grouped using DBSCAN, and TCRdist sequence similarity was added for clustering within HLA-allele-positive subsets. Repertoires with fewer than 30,000 or more than 120,000 public chains, plus five repertoires with anomalous nucleotide sharing, were excluded from co-occurrence clustering. TCRdb carries this immuneACCESS record with in-frame sequences only. Its versions omit some clonotypes, under half of them owing to an unresolved V gene in the studies checked, with the rest unexplained. That table supplies the V and J calls and clone size; D and trimming were determined from the DNA. The sample has 110,000 or so clones on record, approximately 76% of them singletons. The top ten clones comprise around 8.1% of the sample.

The cohort was made up of hundreds of healthy bone marrow donors. All cohort members were sampled while nominally healthy, although unrecorded immune exposures were likely present. The donor was CMV seronegative and was included in the group of about 400 seronegative cohort members. Each donor provided a peripheral blood sample, and peripheral blood mononuclear cells were used for TCR beta sequencing. The Qiagen DNeasy Blood Extraction Kit was used to extract genomic DNA from the blood cell samples. This sequence originates from a man between 35 and 55 years old in good health and CMV-seronegative. Sequenced input: PBMCs. Recombination linked TRBV7-8 to TRBJ2-5; 7 bases in the junction line up with TRBD1. The DNA end favors TRBJ2-7, so the J call may be wrong. The CDR3 corresponds to CASRKRDSTSYEQYF. The nucleotides are TGTGCCAGCAGGAAAAGGGACAGTACCTCCTACGAGCAGTACTTC.